This T cell receptor (beta chain) came from a study of cytomegalovirus exposure and HLA in healthy donors. Primers for the PCR totalled 60 Vbeta and 13 Jbeta. Only in-frame clones appear in the TCRdb table, and some are missing; sequencing was by immunoSEQ multiplex PCR. The sample holds more than 100,000 clones, around three quarters seen once. Germline assignment: CDR1 MNHNS and CDR2 SASEGT. V gave up 0 bases and J gave up 4 bases; unmatched junction bases: 10. CDR3 length: 17 residues. The gene calls are TRBV6-1 and TRBJ2-5; 8 bases fit TRBD2. The sequencing input was PBMCs. This receptor was identified in a man aged 35 to 55 in good health and CMV-seronegative. In DNA form, the CDR3 reads TGTGCCAGCAGTGAAGCTTTGGGACTAGTTCTGGCAGAGACCCAGTACTTC. As protein: CASSEALGLVLAETQYF.